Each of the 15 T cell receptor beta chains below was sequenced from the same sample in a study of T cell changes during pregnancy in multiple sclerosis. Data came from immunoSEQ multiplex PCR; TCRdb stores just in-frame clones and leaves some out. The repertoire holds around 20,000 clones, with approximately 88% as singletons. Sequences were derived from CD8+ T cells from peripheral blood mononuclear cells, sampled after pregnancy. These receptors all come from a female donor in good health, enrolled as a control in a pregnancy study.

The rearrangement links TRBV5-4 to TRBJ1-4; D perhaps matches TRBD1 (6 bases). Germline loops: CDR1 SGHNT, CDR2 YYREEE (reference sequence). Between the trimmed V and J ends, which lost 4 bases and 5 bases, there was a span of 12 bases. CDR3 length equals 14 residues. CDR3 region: CASSAGVGNEKLFF. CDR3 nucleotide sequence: TGTGCCAGCAGCGCAGGGGTGGGAAATGAAAAACTGTTTTTT.

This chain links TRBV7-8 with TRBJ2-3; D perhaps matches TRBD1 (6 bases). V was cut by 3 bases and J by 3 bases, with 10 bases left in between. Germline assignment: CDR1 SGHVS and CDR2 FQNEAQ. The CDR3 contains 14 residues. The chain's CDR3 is CASSFWGRTDTQYF. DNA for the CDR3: TGTGCCAGCAGCTTCTGGGGGCGTACAGATACGCAGTATTTT.

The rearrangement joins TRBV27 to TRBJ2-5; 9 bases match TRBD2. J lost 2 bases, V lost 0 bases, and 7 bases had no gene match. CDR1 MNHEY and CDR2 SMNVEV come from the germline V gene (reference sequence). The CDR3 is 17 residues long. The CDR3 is CASSLSSWTSVQETQYF. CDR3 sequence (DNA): TGTGCCAGCAGTTTATCGAGTTGGACTAGCGTACAAGAGACCCAGTACTTC.

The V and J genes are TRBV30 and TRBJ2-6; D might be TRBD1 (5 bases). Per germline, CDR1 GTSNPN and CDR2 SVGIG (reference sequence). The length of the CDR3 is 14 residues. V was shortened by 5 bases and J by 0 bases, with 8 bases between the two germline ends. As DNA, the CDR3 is TGTGCCTGGGGAGACAGCTCTGGGGCCAACGTCCTGACTTTC. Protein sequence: CAWGDSSGANVLTF.

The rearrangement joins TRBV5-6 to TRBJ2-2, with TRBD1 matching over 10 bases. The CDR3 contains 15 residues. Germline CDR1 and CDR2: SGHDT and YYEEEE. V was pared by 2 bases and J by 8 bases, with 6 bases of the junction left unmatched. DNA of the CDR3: TGTGCCAGCAGCTTTGGACAGGGGGTAACTGGGGAGCTGTTTTTT. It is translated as CASSFGQGVTGELFF. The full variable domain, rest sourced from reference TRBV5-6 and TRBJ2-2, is DAGVTQSPTHLIKTRGQQVTLRCSPKSGHDTVSWYQQALGQGPQFIFQYYEEEERQRGNFPDRFSGHQFPNYSSELNVNALLLGDSALYLCASSFGQGVTGELFFGEGSRLTVL.

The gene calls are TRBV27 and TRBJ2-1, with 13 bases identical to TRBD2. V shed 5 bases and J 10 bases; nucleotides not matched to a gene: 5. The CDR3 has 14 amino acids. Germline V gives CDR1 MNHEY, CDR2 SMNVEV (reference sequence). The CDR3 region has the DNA TGTGCCAGCAGTCAGGGGACTAGCGGGGTCGAGCAGTTCTTC. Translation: CASSQGTSGVEQFF.

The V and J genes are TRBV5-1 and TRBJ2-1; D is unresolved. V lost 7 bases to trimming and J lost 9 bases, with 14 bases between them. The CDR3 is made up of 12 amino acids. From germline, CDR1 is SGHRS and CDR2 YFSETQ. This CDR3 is CASRPSAGEQFF. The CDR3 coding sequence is TGCGCCAGCCGCCCGTCGGCAGGTGAGCAGTTCTTC. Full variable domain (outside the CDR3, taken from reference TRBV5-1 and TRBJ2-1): KAGVTQTPRYLIKTRGQQVTLSCSPISGHRSVSWYQQTPGQGLQFLFEYFSETQRNKGNFPGRFSGRQFSNSRSEMNVSTLELGDSALYLCASRPSAGEQFFGPGTRLTVL.

CDR3 DNA sequence: TGTGCCAGCAGTGAATTGAGTATGAACACTGAAGCTTTCTTT. It yields the protein CASSELSMNTEAFF. The chain is built from TRBV27 and TRBJ1-1; no firm D call. Deletions cut 5 bases from V and 0 bases from J, with 10 bases between. CDR3 length: 14 residues. The germline gives CDR1 MNHEY, CDR2 SMNVEV (reference sequence).

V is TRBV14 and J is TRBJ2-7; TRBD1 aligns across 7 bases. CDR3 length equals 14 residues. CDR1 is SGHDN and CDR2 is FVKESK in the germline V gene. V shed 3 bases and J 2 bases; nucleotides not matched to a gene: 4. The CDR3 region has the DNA TGTGCCAGCAGCCATCGGGACAGTACCTACGAGCAGTACTTC. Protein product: CASSHRDSTYEQYF.

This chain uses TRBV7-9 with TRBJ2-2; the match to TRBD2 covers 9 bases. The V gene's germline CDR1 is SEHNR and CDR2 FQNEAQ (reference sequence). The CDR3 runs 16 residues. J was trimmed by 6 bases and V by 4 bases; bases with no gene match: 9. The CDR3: CASSSSSGEKAGELFF. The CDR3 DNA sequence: TGTGCCAGCAGCTCTTCTAGCGGGGAAAAGGCCGGGGAGCTGTTTTTT.

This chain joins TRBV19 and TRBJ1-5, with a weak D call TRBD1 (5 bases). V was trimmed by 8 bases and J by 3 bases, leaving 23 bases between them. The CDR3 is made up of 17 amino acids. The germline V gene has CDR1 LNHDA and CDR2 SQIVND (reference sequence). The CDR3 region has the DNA TGTGCCAGTGTTGCCAGTGGGGCCCTAAAAATCAATCAGCCCCAGCATTTT. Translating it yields CASVASGALKINQPQHF.

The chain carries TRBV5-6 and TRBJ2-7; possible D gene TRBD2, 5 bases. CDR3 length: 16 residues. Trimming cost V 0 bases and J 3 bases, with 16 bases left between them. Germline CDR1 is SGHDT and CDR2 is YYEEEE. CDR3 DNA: TGTGCCAGCAGCTTGGGCGGGTTAAGCTCGTTCTACGAGCAGTACTTC. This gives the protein CASSLGGLSSFYEQYF. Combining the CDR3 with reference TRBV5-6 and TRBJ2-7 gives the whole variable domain DAGVTQSPTHLIKTRGQQVTLRCSPKSGHDTVSWYQQALGQGPQFIFQYYEEEERQRGNFPDRFSGHQFPNYSSELNVNALLLGDSALYLCASSLGGLSSFYEQYFGPGTRLTVT.

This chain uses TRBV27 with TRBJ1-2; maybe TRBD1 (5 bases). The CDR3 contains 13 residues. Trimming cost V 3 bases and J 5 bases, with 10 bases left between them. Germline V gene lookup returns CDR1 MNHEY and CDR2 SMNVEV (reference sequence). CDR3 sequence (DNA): TGTGCCAGCAGTTTTGGCCAGGGTTATGGCTACACCTTC. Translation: CASSFGQGYGYTF.

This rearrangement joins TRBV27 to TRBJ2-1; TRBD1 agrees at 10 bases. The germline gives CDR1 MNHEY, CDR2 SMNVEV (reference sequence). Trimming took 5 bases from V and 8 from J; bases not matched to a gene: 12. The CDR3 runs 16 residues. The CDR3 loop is CASSLFSGTGVDEQFF. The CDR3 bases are TGTGCCAGCAGTCTCTTTTCCGGGACAGGGGTAGATGAGCAGTTCTTC.

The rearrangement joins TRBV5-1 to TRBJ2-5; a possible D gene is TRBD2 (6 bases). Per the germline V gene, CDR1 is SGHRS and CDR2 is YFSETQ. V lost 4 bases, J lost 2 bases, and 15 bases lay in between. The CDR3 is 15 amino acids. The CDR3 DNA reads TGCGCCAGCAGCCCCCACGGGGGACCTCAAGAGACCCAGTACTTC. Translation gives CASSPHGGPQETQYF.